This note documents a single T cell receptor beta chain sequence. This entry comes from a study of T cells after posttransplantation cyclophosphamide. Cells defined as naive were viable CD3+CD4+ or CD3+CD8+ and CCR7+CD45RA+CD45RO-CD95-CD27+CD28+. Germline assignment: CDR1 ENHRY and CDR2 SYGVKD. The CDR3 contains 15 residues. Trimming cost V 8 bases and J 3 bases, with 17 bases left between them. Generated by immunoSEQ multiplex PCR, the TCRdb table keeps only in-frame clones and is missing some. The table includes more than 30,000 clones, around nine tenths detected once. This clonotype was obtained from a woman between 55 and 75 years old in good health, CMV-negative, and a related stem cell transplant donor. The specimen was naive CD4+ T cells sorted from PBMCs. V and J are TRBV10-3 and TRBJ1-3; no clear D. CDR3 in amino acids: CAIGLGGALGNTIYF. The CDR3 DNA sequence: TGTGCCATCGGACTAGGAGGCGCACTTGGAAACACCATATATTTT.